What follows is one TCR beta chain and its context. Its antigen remains unknown. These data are taken from a study of graft-versus-host responses after intestinal transplantation. About the study: Tacrolimus plus steroids were given to all recipients for two to three years, preceded by anti-thymocyte globulin induction.

Measured with immunoSEQ multiplex PCR; TCRdb has only the in-frame clones, and not every one. The repertoire includes approximately 85,000 clones, about 91% of them detected once, and 7.6% sits in the top ten. Study-wide findings and caveats: GvH clones were found in recipient marrow; some appeared first in ileum or blood.

V lost 5 bases and J 3 bases, leaving 22 bases between the germline ends. This CDR3 region has 17 residues. Looked up from germline, CDR1 is SNHLY and CDR2 is FYNNEI. Sequencing used unstimulated CD8+ T cells sorted from spleen or lymph node cells, obtained before transplant. This chain connects TRBV2 to TRBJ1-1; D not certain. The receptor was isolated from a human donor who was the organ donor for an intestinal transplant. DNA for the CDR3: TGTGCCAGCAGTAACCCAGGTGTTGTGAATATGGACACTGAAGCTTTCTTT. It yields the protein CASSNPGVVNMDTEAFF.